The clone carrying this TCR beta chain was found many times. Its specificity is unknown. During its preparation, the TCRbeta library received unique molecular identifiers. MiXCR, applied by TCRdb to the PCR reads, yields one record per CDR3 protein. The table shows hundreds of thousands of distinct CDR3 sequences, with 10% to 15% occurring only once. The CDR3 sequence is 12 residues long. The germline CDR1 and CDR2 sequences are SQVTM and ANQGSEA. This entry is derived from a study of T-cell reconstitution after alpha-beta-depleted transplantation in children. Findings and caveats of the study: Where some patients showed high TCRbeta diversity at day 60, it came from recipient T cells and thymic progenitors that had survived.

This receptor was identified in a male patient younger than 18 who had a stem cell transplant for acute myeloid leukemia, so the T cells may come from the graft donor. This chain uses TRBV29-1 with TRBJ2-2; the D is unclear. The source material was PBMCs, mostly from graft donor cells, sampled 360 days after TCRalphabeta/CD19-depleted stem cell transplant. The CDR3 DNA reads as TGCAGTACCTCAGGGAACACCGGGGAGCTGTTTTTT. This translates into CSTSGNTGELFF.